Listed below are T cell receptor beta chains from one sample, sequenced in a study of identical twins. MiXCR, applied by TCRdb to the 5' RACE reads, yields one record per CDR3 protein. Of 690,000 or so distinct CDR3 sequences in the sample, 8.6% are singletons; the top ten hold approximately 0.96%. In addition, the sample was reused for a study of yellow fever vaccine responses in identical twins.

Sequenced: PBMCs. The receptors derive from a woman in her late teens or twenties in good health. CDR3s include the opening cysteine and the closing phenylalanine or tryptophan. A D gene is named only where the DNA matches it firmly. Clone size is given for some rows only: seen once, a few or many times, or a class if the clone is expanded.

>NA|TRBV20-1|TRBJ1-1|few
TGCAGTGCTGGTGGGGGGAAACGCACTGAAGCTTTCTTT
CSAGGGKRTEAFF
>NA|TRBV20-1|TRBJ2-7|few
TGCAGTGGTGCCGAGGGCCTAGGCTACGAGCAGTACTTC
CSGAEGLGYEQYF
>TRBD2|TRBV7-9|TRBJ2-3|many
TGTGCCAGCAGCTTACTAGCGGGAGGGAGCACAGATACGCAGTATTTT
CASSLLAGGSTDTQYF
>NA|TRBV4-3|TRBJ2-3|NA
TGCGCCAGCAGCCATCCGGCCAGCGGCGGATTCACAGATACGCAGTATTTT
CASSHPASGGFTDTQYF
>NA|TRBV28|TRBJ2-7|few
TGTGCCAGCACCTGGGGGGTTAACTACGAGCAGTACTTC
CASTWGVNYEQYF
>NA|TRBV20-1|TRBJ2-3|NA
TGCAGTGCTTTGGGGGGGCAGAAGGGGGATACGCAGTATTTT
CSALGGQKGDTQYF
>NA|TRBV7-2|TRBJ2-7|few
TGTGCCAGCTCCCTAATGCCTGGGGGCAATTACGAGCAGTACTTC
CASSLMPGGNYEQYF
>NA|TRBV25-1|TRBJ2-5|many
TGTGCCAGCAGTGACGGTGGAACAGTTCAAGAGACCCAGTACTTC
CASSDGGTVQETQYF
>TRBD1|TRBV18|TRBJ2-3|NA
TGTGCCAGCTCACCACCATCGGGACAGGGGATGGCAGATACGCAGTATTTT
CASSPPSGQGMADTQYF
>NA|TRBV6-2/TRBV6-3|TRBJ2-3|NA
TGTGCCACCCAGAAAGCTGTAGGGAGTGCAGATACGCAGTATTTT
CATQKAVGSADTQYF
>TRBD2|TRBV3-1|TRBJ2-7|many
TGTGCCAGCAGCCTCCGGACTAGCGGGGGAGAGCAGTACTTC
CASSLRTSGGEQYF
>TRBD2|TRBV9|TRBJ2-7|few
TGTGCCAGCAGTGAGTCGGGGGGGGCAGGGTACGAGCAGTACTTC
CASSESGGAGYEQYF
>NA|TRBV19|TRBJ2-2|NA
TGTGCCAGTAGTATAGAGCAGAACACCGGGGAGCTGTTTTTT
CASSIEQNTGELFF
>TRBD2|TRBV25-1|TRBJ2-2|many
TGTGCCAGCAGTGAATCTGGGCTAGCGGGAGACACCGGGGAGCTGTTTTTT
CASSESGLAGDTGELFF
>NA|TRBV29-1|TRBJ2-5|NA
TGCAGCGTTGAATTTGGAGAGGGGACCAAAGAGACCCAGTACTTC
CSVEFGEGTKETQYF
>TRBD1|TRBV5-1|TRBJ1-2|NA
TGCGCCAGCAGCCCAGTAACAGGGGAGGGAGGCTACACCTTC
CASSPVTGEGGYTF
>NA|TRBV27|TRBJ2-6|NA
TGTGCCAGCACCGACAGACCCTCTGGGGCCAACGTCCTGACTTTC
CASTDRPSGANVLTF
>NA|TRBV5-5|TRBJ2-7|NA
TGTGCCAGCAGCTTGGAGGCGGGGTTACCCTCCTACGAGCAGTACTTC
CASSLEAGLPSYEQYF
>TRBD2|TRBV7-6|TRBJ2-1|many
TGTGCCAGCAGCTTGAGGCGGGGGGGCAAAAATGAGCAGTTCTTC
CASSLRRGGKNEQFF
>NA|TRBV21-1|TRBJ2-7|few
TGTGCCAGCAGCAATAGATTGTCTTCCTACGAGCAGTACTTC
CASSNRLSSYEQYF
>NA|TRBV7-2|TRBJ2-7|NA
TGTGCCAGCAGCAAACAGCGTGGTGAAGGCTCCTACGAGCAGTACTTC
CASSKQRGEGSYEQYF
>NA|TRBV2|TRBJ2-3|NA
TGTGCCAGCAGTGAAGCGGGTTATTCCACAGATACGCAGTATTTT
CASSEAGYSTDTQYF
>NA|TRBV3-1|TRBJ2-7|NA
TGTGCCAGCAGCCTTCGTGGGCAGGGTGTTGAGCAGTACTTC
CASSLRGQGVEQYF
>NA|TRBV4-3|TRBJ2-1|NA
TGCGCCAGCAGCCAGGAAAGCGGGTTATTCCCTTACAATGAGCAGTTCTTC
CASSQESGLFPYNEQFF
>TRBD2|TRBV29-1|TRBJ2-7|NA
TGCAGCGCCTTAGCGGGAGTTTTGGGGGAGCAGTACTTC
CSALAGVLGEQYF
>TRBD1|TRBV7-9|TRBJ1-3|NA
TGTGCCAGCACCCCAACCGCCGGGACAGGGGCTGGAAACACCATATATTTT
CASTPTAGTGAGNTIYF
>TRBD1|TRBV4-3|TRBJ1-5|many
TGCGCCAGCAGCCAAACGACAGGGGTGAATCAGCCCCAGCATTTT
CASSQTTGVNQPQHF
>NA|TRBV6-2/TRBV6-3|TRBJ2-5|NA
TGTGCCAGCAGCGAAATGGAGACCCAGTACTTC
CASSEMETQYF
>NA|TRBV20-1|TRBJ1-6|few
TGCAGTGCTAGAGTTGCGGAGGGGAGTTCACCCCTCCACTTT
CSARVAEGSSPLHF
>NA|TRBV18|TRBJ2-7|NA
TGTGCCAGCTCACCAGCGCTTGGGACGACGGCCTACGAGCAGTACTTC
CASSPALGTTAYEQYF
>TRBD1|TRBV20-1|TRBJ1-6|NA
TGCAGTGCGGGGGGGACAGGTGCTTCACCCCTCCACTTT
CSAGGTGASPLHF
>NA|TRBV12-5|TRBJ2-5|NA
TGTGCTAGTGGCAATACAGGGTCAGAGACCCAGTACTTC
CASGNTGSETQYF
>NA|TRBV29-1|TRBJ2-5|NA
TGCAGCGTTAAAGCAAACAGTGTCCAAGAGACCCAGTACTTC
CSVKANSVQETQYF
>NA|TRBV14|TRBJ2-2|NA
TGTGCCAGCAGCCAAGCCCTGGGTGGGGAGCTGTTTTTT
CASSQALGGELFF
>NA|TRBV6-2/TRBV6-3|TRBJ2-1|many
TGTGCCAGCAGTTACTACGTCGGTTTGGGGACCAACAATGAGCAGTTCTTC
CASSYYVGLGTNNEQFF
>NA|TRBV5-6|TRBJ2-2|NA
TGTGCCAGCAGATCGGGGCACGGCACCGGGGAGCTGTTTTTT
CASRSGHGTGELFF
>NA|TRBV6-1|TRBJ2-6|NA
TGTGCCAGCAGTGTCCATCAGGGGTACTATGACTCTGGGGCCAACGTCCTGACTTTC
CASSVHQGYYDSGANVLTF
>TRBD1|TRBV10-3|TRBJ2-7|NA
TGTGCCATTCGGGACAGGGCCTACGAGCAGTACTTC
CAIRDRAYEQYF
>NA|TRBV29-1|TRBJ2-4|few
TGCAGCGCGACGGGACCTAACCAAAACATTCAGTACTTC
CSATGPNQNIQYF
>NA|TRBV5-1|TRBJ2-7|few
TGCGCCAGCAGTTCCTTGGAGGGAGGCCACGAGCAGTACTTC
CASSSLEGGHEQYF
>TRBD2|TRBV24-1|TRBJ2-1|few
TGTGCCACCAGTGATTTCAGACTAGCGGGAGCCAATGAGCAGTTCTTC
CATSDFRLAGANEQFF
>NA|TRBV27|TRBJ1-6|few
TGTGCCAGCAGCGAGACCTACGGGGGAGGGATTTCACCCCTCCACTTT
CASSETYGGGISPLHF
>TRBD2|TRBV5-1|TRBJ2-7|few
TGCGCCAGCACCCGGACTAGCGGCATCTACGAGCAGTACTTC
CASTRTSGIYEQYF